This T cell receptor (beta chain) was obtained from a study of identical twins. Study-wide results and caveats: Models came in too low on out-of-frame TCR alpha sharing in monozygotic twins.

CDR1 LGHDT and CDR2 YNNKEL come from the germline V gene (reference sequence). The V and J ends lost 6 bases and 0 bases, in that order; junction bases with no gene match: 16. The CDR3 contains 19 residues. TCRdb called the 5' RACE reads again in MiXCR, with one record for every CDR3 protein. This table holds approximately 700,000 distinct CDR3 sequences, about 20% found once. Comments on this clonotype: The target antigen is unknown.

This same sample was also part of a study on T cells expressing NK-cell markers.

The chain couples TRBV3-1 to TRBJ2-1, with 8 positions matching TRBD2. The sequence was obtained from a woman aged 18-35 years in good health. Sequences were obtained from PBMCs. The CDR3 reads CASSRPVRGGGISYNEQFF. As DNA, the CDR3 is TGTGCCAGCAGTCGACCTGTTAGGGGCGGGGGGATCTCCTACAATGAGCAGTTCTTC.